These 4 T cell receptor beta chains came from one sample sequenced in a study of T cells in Graves' hyperthyroidism and ophthalmopathy. The CDR3 regions of TCR beta were amplified from RNA transcripts. Primed by the HTBI set, a first-round RT-PCR was run on the TCR CDR3. TCRdb independently ran MiXCR on the multiplex PCR reads; one entry per CDR3 protein. The sample contains around 700,000 distinct CDR3 sequences, about 17% of which appear only once. The sequenced material came from blood. The receptors stem from a woman aged 45 to 65 with Graves' hyperthyroidism that later progressed to Graves' ophthalmopathy.

This clonotype was counted a few times. CDR3 bases: TGTGCCAGCAGCCCGGGACTAGCGGGGGGGCTCGGTGAGCAGTTCTTC. This codes for CASSPGLAGGLGEQFF. The V and J genes are TRBV5-4 and TRBJ2-1, with 16 bases aligning to TRBD2. This CDR3 comprises 16 residues. Germline lookup yields CDR1 SGHNT and CDR2 YYREEE (reference sequence). The trim removed 4 bases at V and 9 bases at J, leaving 7 bases unmatched. Looking up the rest from reference TRBV5-4 and TRBJ2-1 gives the full variable domain: ETGVTQSPTHLIKTRGQQVTLRCSSQSGHNTVSWYQQALGQGPQFIFQYYREEENGRGNFPPRFSGLQFPNYSSELNVNALELDDSALYLCASSPGLAGGLGEQFFGPGTRLTVL.

This clonotype was observed many times. The chain carries TRBV20-1 and TRBJ2-5; perhaps D is TRBD1 or TRBD2 (6 bases each). V lost 5 bases, J lost 4 bases, and 17 bases lay in between. The CDR3 loop spans 14 amino acids. CDR1 and CDR2 (germline): DFQATT, SNEGSKA (reference sequence). This chain's CDR3 is CSALGGGLGETQYF. CDR3 DNA: TGCAGTGCTCTAGGAGGGGGGCTTGGAGAGACCCAGTACTTC.

This clonotype was observed a handful of times. The chain combines TRBV6-1 with TRBJ2-1; TRBD2 agrees at 15 bases. Germline lookup yields CDR1 MNHNS and CDR2 SASEGT. The V gene end was trimmed by 8 bases and the J gene end by 4 bases; junction bases not matched to a gene: 12. This CDR3 has 18 amino acids. The CDR3 region is CASWNSGLAGGQYNEQFF. CDR3 bases: TGTGCCAGCTGGAACAGTGGACTAGCGGGGGGGCAGTACAATGAGCAGTTCTTC.

In its sample, this clonotype was seen a few times. The chain links TRBV3-1 to TRBJ2-7, with 12 bases identical to TRBD2. The V gene end was trimmed by 2 bases and the J gene end by 7 bases; junction bases not matched to a gene: 3. In germline, CDR1 is LGHDT, CDR2 YNNKEL (reference sequence). The CDR3 sequence is 14 residues long. The chain's CDR3 is CASSQTLAGGEQYF. The CDR3, as DNA: TGTGCCAGCAGCCAAACACTAGCGGGGGGTGAGCAGTACTTC.